This TCR beta chain appears in the sequencing data of a study of spatial heterogeneity in lung cancer. For the study at large: Detected sequences consistently included more beta-chain ones than alpha-chain ones.

Each TCR cDNA molecule carried a unique molecular identifier. TCRdb reprocessed the 5' RACE reads with MiXCR, giving one entry per CDR3 protein. This table holds 23,000 or so distinct CDR3 sequences, around 4.7% found once. CDR3 length equals 14 residues. In germline, CDR1 is MNHNY, CDR2 SVGAGI (reference sequence). Trimming took 8 bases from V and 4 from J, leaving 15 bases between them. This clonotype occurred many times. Its antigen is not identified. The time point is: sample taken at primary tumor resection. The input material, whole RNA from tumor, nontumor lung or frozen PBMC, was sequenced unsorted. Broader study findings: TCRs found ubiquitously expanded in tumor appeared in blood more at resection than at follow-up.

The sequence derives from a male donor with early-stage non-small cell lung cancer. The sample was PBMCs, taken at surgery. This chain joins TRBV6-6 and TRBJ1-5; the D gene is possibly TRBD1 (5 bases). The CDR3 DNA reads TGTGCCAGCTTGGGGGGGGGAAAGAATCAGCCCCAGCATTTT. Translated, it gives CASLGGGKNQPQHF.